This T cell receptor beta chain was sequenced for a study of cytotoxic CD8 clonotypes in ibrutinib-treated CLL. Study at large: Within the patient group, under 12 were relapsed/refractory and approximately 14 treatment-naive, and 17 were IGHV unmutated. The authors obtained response samples at a median of approximately 11 months of treatment, range 6 to 36. General study points: Public clonotypes, an uncommon group, contracted or remained stable on treatment.

A remark on this clone: The antigen is not known.

The targeted sequencing depth was 1 in 200,000 to 1 in 1 million T cells. This table comes from immunoSEQ multiplex PCR, and its TCRdb copy is limited to in-frame clones, with some not included. The table has roughly 130,000 clones, around 90% seen once. This sample comprised PBMCs, obtained after 12 months of ibrutinib treatment. This clonotype was obtained from a human donor with chronic lymphocytic leukemia.

The CDR3 protein is CASSTRGASRYEQYF. The CDR3 coding sequence is TGTGCCAGTAGTACTCGGGGGGCCTCCCGCTACGAGCAGTACTTC. The chain couples TRBV19 to TRBJ2-7, with D possibly TRBD2 on 7 matching bases. The V gene lost 4 bases and the J gene lost 3 bases, with 16 bases spanning the gap. The CDR3 has 15 amino acids. Looked up from germline, CDR1 is LNHDA and CDR2 is SQIVND (reference sequence).